A single sample is the source of the 24 T cell receptor beta chains below, sequenced in a study of CD8+ T cells in alopecia areata (dated by TCRdb to the late 2010s). The treatment or condition tag for this specimen amounts to: oral pan-JAK inhibitor, 5-10 mg twice daily. Preparation of the library involved the immunoSEQ multiplex PCR assay. To provide template for TCR sequencing, every sample had RNA extracted and reverse transcribed into cDNA. This immuneACCESS table, as held by TCRdb, lists in-frame sequences with V and J called but not all clones. Of the missing ones, under half trace to an unresolved V gene in checked studies; the others have no known cause. Counted in this sample were 150,000 to 200,000 clones; more than 55% of them appeared once. The ten largest clones represent approximately 1.3% of the sample. Specimen: CD4+ T cells sorted from blood, collected around week 50, from a patient treated with tofacitinib. The receptors stem from a human donor with alopecia areata.

This clone was picked up a small number of times. The CDR3 reads CASSFQGNTEAFF. DNA of the CDR3: TGTGCCAGCAGCTTCCAGGGGAACACTGAAGCTTTCTTT. V is TRBV5-6 and J is TRBJ1-1, with D tentatively TRBD1 (5 bases). This CDR3 is 13 amino acids long. Trimming took 2 bases from V and 1 from J, leaving 6 bases between them. The germline V gene has CDR1 SGHDT and CDR2 YYEEEE.

V usage is TRBV7-2 and J usage is TRBJ2-5; tentative D call: TRBD2 (5 bases). Germline loops: CDR1 SGHTA, CDR2 FQGNSA. There are 13 residues in the CDR3. V lost 3 bases and J 5 bases, leaving 10 bases between the germline ends. Here the CDR3 reads CASSFGLSETQYF. The CDR3 DNA is TGTGCCAGCAGCTTCGGACTTAGCGAGACCCAGTACTTC.

The V and J genes are TRBV29-1 and TRBJ2-7, with a weak D call TRBD1 (6 bases). Deletions cut 7 bases from V and 7 bases from J, with 17 bases between. There are 12 residues in the CDR3. CDR1 is SQVTM and CDR2 is ANQGSEA in the germline V gene. The CDR3 DNA reads as TGCAGCGCCGGATCCGGGACAATTGAGCAGTACTTC. It codes for CSAGSGTIEQYF.

This chain uses TRBV19 with TRBJ1-2, with a weak D call TRBD1 (5 bases). Germline CDR1 reads LNHDA; CDR2 reads SQIVND (reference sequence). The CDR3 is 15 amino acids. V was shortened by 1 base and J by 2 bases, with 11 bases between the two germline ends. Written as DNA, the CDR3 is TGTGCCAGTAGTATAGGAGGGACGGCGAACTATGGCTACACCTTC. Amino acids: CASSIGGTANYGYTF.

The gene calls are TRBV7-2 and TRBJ2-5; D not certain. Germline CDR1 and CDR2: SGHTA and FQGNSA. The CDR3 contains 12 residues. V was cut by 2 bases and J by 5 bases, with 6 bases left in between. CDR3 sequence (DNA): TGTGCCAGCAGCTTAAATTCGGAGACCCAGTACTTC. It specifies CASSLNSETQYF.

V and J are TRBV30 and TRBJ1-2; TRBD1 matches at 9 bases. Germline loops: CDR1 GTSNPN, CDR2 SVGIG (reference sequence). V trimming: 2 bases; J trimming: 8 bases; junction bases outside the gene matches: 9. The CDR3 totals 14 residues. The CDR3 is CAWSTGTGTNGYTF. The CDR3 nucleotides read TGTGCCTGGAGTACCGGGACAGGGACGAACGGCTACACCTTC.

About this clone: Distinct nucleotide sequences in the sample also encode this CDR3. The V gene is TRBV20-1, the J gene TRBJ1-4; D is uncertain. This CDR3 region has 11 residues. Germline CDR1 is DFQATT and CDR2 is SNEGSKA (reference sequence). Trimming cost V 0 bases and J 8 bases, with 4 bases left between them. For the CDR3, the DNA is TGCAGTGCTAGAGATCGGGAAAAACTGTTTTTT. Amino acid sequence: CSARDREKLFF.

This clone appeared once. This chain links TRBV30 with TRBJ1-1; the match to TRBD1 covers 8 bases. The junction had 8 bases not matched to a gene; V was cut back by 4 bases and J by 1 base. CDR1 is GTSNPN and CDR2 is SVGIG in the germline V gene (reference sequence). The CDR3 covers 15 residues. The DNA for the CDR3 is TGTGCCTGGACGCGGACAGGGAGAGGGAACACTGAAGCTTTCTTT. It translates to CAWTRTGRGNTEAFF.

This clone was detected only a few times. The chain employs TRBV30 and TRBJ2-3; no clear D gene. Trimming shortened V by 0 bases and J by 6 bases, and 10 bases separated the two germline ends. The V gene's germline CDR1 is GTSNPN and CDR2 SVGIG (reference sequence). CDR3 length: 13 residues. The CDR3, as DNA: TGTGCCTGGAGTGTGGAAGCACACGATACGCAGTATTTT. Its protein product is CAWSVEAHDTQYF.

The DNA for the CDR3 is TGTGCCAGCAGCTTAGGGTCAACGGGACAGGGCCCCGGGGAGCTGTTTTTT. This gives the protein CASSLGSTGQGPGELFF. This chain uses TRBV11-3 with TRBJ2-2, with TRBD1 matching over 9 bases. Trimming cost V 1 base and J 6 bases; bases outside gene matches: 9. The CDR3 extends over 17 amino acids. CDR1 is SGHNT and CDR2 is YENEEA in the germline V gene.

The chain employs TRBV27 and TRBJ1-1; weak D call: TRBD1 (6 bases). CDR3 length equals 15 residues. Germline V CDR1 and CDR2: MNHEY, SMNVEV (reference sequence). Deletions cut 8 bases from V and 2 bases from J, with 18 bases between. Written as DNA, the CDR3 is TGTGCCAGCCGCACGTTAGGGACAACTAACACTGAAGCTTTCTTT. Its translation: CASRTLGTTNTEAFF.

The V and J genes are TRBV5-1 and TRBJ2-3; D is possibly TRBD1 or TRBD2 (5 bases each). V was trimmed by 6 bases and J by 1 base, leaving 15 bases between them. The germline gives CDR1 SGHRS, CDR2 YFSETQ. The CDR3 is made up of 15 amino acids. This CDR3 is CASNLGRGGTDTQYF. The CDR3 DNA sequence: TGCGCCAGCAACCTGGGAAGGGGAGGCACAGATACGCAGTATTTT. Filled out from reference TRBV5-1 and TRBJ2-3, the complete variable domain reads KAGVTQTPRYLIKTRGQQVTLSCSPISGHRSVSWYQQTPGQGLQFLFEYFSETQRNKGNFPGRFSGRQFSNSRSEMNVSTLELGDSALYLCASNLGRGGTDTQYFGPGTRLTVL.

With respect to this clone: The junction shows a germline mismatch at one end, possibly a read error. The gene calls are TRBV20-1 and TRBJ2-1; D remains ambiguous. CDR1 and CDR2 from the germline V gene are DFQATT and SNEGSKA (reference sequence). The CDR3 totals 8 residues. CDR3 region: CSASHFLF. The CDR3 region has the DNA TGCAGTGCTAGCCACTTCCTCTTC.

The rearrangement joins TRBV27 to TRBJ1-4; 11 bases map to TRBD1. CDR1 is MNHEY, CDR2 SMNVEV, per germline (reference sequence). The CDR3 extends over 18 amino acids. V lost 5 bases, J lost 0 bases, and 8 bases stayed unmatched. The CDR3 coding sequence is TGTGCCAGCAGTCCGGACAGGGGGCGGTGGGCAACTAATGAAAAACTGTTTTTT. This codes for CASSPDRGRWATNEKLFF.

This clone was observed a few times. The rearrangement joins TRBV2 to TRBJ2-1, with D tentatively TRBD1 (5 bases). This CDR3 spans 16 amino acids. From germline, CDR1 is SNHLY and CDR2 FYNNEI. Trimming removed 6 bases at V and 0 bases at J, with 15 bases between. CDR3 coding DNA: TGTGCCAGCAGCCTTAGACAGCCAAGCTCCTACAATGAGCAGTTCTTC. It encodes CASSLRQPSSYNEQFF.

The genes are TRBV5-6 and TRBJ2-2; a weak D match, TRBD1 (6 bases). With 0 bases removed from V and 6 bases from J, the gap between germline ends came to 18 bases. The CDR3 has 17 residues. The germline V gene encodes CDR1 SGHDT and CDR2 YYEEEE. CDR3 bases: TGTGCCAGCAGCTTGGCCCGTGGGAGATCAGGGGCCGGGGAGCTGTTTTTT. Translation gives CASSLARGRSGAGELFF.

This chain connects TRBV11-2 to TRBJ1-3; D gene unclear. The germline V gene has CDR1 SGHAT and CDR2 FQNNGV. The CDR3 spans 12 residues. V was cut by 6 bases and J by 2 bases, with 5 bases left in between. CDR3 DNA: TGTGCCAGCAGGCCCCCTGGAAACACCATATATTTT. The encoded protein is CASRPPGNTIYF.

The chain joins TRBV5-4 to TRBJ1-2, with a tentative D call TRBD1 (5 bases). Germline assignment: CDR1 SGHNT and CDR2 YYREEE (reference sequence). The CDR3 totals 13 residues. The ends were cut back, 5 bases at V and 8 bases at J, with 16 bases in the middle. The CDR3 sequence: CASSRQGDLGYTF. The CDR3 DNA follows: TGTGCCAGCAGTCGCCAGGGAGATCTCGGCTACACCTTC.

The chain has TRBV7-2 and TRBJ1-1; D is uncertain. Germline CDR1 is SGHTA and CDR2 is FQGNSA. Trimming took off 3 bases at V and 5 bases at J, with 10 bases between the two ends. The length of the CDR3 is 13 residues. The CDR3 bases are TGTGCCAGCAGCTTGGGTGGAGGAACTGAAGCTTTCTTT. Protein: CASSLGGGTEAFF. Full variable domain (rest looked up from reference TRBV7-2 and TRBJ1-1): GAGVSQSPSNKVTEKGKDVELRCDPISGHTALYWYRQSLGQGLEFLIYFQGNSAPDKSGLPSDRFSAERTGGSVSTLTIQRTQQEDSAVYLCASSLGGGTEAFFGQGTRLTVV.

The J gene is TRBJ2-3, the V gene TRBV30, with 7 bases matching TRBD2. Germline V gene sequence: CDR1 GTSNPN, CDR2 SVGIG (reference sequence). The CDR3 has 15 amino acids. V was clipped by 3 bases and J by 10 bases; unmatched bases: 16. The CDR3 DNA reads as TGTGCCTGGAGCCACCGGGACTACGGACCTCATCCGCAGTATTTT. Translating it yields CAWSHRDYGPHPQYF.

This clone has a handful of counts. V usage is TRBV29-1 and J usage is TRBJ1-2, with 7 bases that match TRBD1. Germline CDR1 is SQVTM and CDR2 is ANQGSEA. The CDR3 has 15 residues. V gave up 4 bases and J gave up 6 bases; unmatched junction bases: 14. This CDR3 is CSVVPFGQALNGYTF. The CDR3 DNA sequence: TGCAGCGTTGTTCCATTTGGACAGGCCTTGAATGGCTACACCTTC.

CDR3 residues: CASSPPGQLYNEQFF. CDR3 sequence (DNA): TGTGCCAGCAGCCCCCCGGGACAGCTCTACAATGAGCAGTTCTTC. V gene TRBV7-9 combines with J gene TRBJ2-1; 7 bases agree with TRBD1. V gave up 5 bases and J gave up 3 bases; unmatched junction bases: 7. Germline CDR1 and CDR2: SEHNR and FQNEAQ (reference sequence). The CDR3 contains 15 residues.

This chain uses TRBV5-1 with TRBJ2-5; no reliable D call. Trimming took 1 base from V and 0 from J, leaving 4 bases between them. Germline lookup yields CDR1 SGHRS and CDR2 YFSETQ. The CDR3 has 13 residues. As DNA, the CDR3 is TGCGCCAGCAGCTTGTGGGACCAAGAGACCCAGTACTTC. Translated: CASSLWDQETQYF.

This rearrangement joins TRBV27 to TRBJ2-3; D not certain. This CDR3 is built from 13 residues. Trimming stripped 6 bases from V and 1 base from J, with 8 bases between. Germline assignment: CDR1 MNHEY and CDR2 SMNVEV (reference sequence). As DNA, the CDR3 is TGTGCCAGCAGACCGATTCGCACAGATACGCAGTATTTT. This codes for CASRPIRTDTQYF.